A single sample is the source of the 4 T cell receptor beta chains below, sequenced in a study of blood T cell repertoires in COVID-19. TCRdb's table, derived via immunoSEQ multiplex PCR, lists solely in-frame clones and lacks some. The table has around 40,000 clones, roughly 87% seen once. The sequencing input was peripheral blood. These receptors were collected from a human donor in a cohort sampled during active COVID-19.

This chain joins TRBV21-1 and TRBJ2-1; the D call TRBD2 from the table was never checked on the DNA. TRBV21-1 constitutes a pseudogene. The CDR3 length is 18 residues. Written as DNA, the CDR3 is TGTGCCAGCAGCAAAGGACGGCCTGCCTGGAGCTCCTACAATGAGCAGTTCTTC. It is translated as CASSKGRPAWSSYNEQFF.

The chain is built from TRBV7-2 and TRBJ2-3, with D perhaps TRBD1 (6 bases). Germline V gene data show CDR1 as SGHTA and CDR2 as FQGNSA. V lost 7 bases and J lost 2, with 16 bases in between. The CDR3 spans 15 residues. This chain's CDR3 is CASTLQTGNTDTQYF. CDR3 in DNA: TGTGCCAGCACTTTACAAACAGGGAACACAGATACGCAGTATTTT. Complete variable domain (other parts from reference TRBV7-2 and TRBJ2-3): GAGVSQSPSNKVTEKGKDVELRCDPISGHTALYWYRQSLGQGLEFLIYFQGNSAPDKSGLPSDRFSAERTGGSVSTLTIQRTQQEDSAVYLCASTLQTGNTDTQYFGPGTRLTVL.

This clone was observed a single time. This chain joins TRBV4-2 and TRBJ2-2; perhaps TRBD2 as D (5 bases). The V gene's germline CDR1 is LGHNA and CDR2 YNFKEQ. The CDR3 runs 15 residues. V was trimmed by 0 bases and J by 6 bases, leaving 11 bases between them. CDR3 protein: CASSQDPGTAGELFF. CDR3 coding DNA: TGTGCCAGCAGCCAAGATCCGGGAACGGCCGGGGAGCTGTTTTTT.

The CDR3 nucleotides read TGTGCCAGCTCACCATCACAGGGCTCTGGAAACACCATATATTTT. Translating gives CASSPSQGSGNTIYF. The rearrangement joins TRBV18 to TRBJ1-3; a weak D match, TRBD1 (6 bases). This CDR3 is 15 amino acids long. V lost 2 bases, J lost 0 bases, and 8 bases lay in between. CDR1 is KGHSH and CDR2 is LQKENI in the germline V gene. Supplemented by reference TRBV18 and TRBJ1-3, the full variable domain reads NAGVMQNPRHLVRRRGQEARLRCSPMKGHSHVYWYRQLPEEGLKFMVYLQKENIIDESGMPKERFSAEFPKEGPSILRIQQVVRGDSAAYFCASSPSQGSGNTIYFGEGSWLTVV.